This T cell receptor beta chain comes out of a study of T cell repertoires in ileal Crohn's disease. Study background: Median disease duration was approximately eight years; 35% to 45% smoked at surgery.

V was clipped by 0 bases and J by 5 bases, with 7 bases between them. Germline V gene lookup returns CDR1 MNHEY and CDR2 SMNVEV (reference sequence). There are 13 residues in the CDR3. TCRB immunosequencing input was around 460 nanograms of biopsy DNA per sample. Sequencing was performed with immunoSEQ multiplex PCR; in TCRdb, only in-frame clones are kept and a portion is missing. Of about 8,400 clones listed, around 82% are singletons. The sample holds one count of this clone. What it binds is unknown. Study conclusions and caveats: Sorted CD8 T cells held more high-frequency clones than CD4.

The clonotype originates from an adult with Crohn's disease. Sequenced sample: ileal tissue. J is TRBJ1-1 and V is TRBV27; no reliable D call. The CDR3 loop is CASSLSRATEAFF. CDR3 in DNA: TGTGCCAGCAGTTTATCGCGGGCGACTGAAGCTTTCTTT.